This passage covers 27 T cell receptor beta chains from one sample sequenced in a study of blood T cell repertoires in COVID-19 (dated by TCRdb to about 2020). The library was produced with the immunoSEQ multiplex PCR assay. What TCRdb holds here is the immuneACCESS table cut down to in-frame rearrangements. Part of the clones is not present; checked against another copy, under half of the missing clones reflect an unresolved V gene, and the others are unexplained. For this sample the table gives some 130,000 clones, of which less than 90% were detected only once. The biggest ten clones account for about 1.5% of the sample. Sample: peripheral blood. These receptors were obtained from a man aged 55 to 70 with acute or convalescent COVID-19.

V gene TRBV2 combines with J gene TRBJ2-5; TRBD2 agrees at 12 bases. CDR1 and CDR2 from the germline V gene are SNHLY and FYNNEI. CDR3 length equals 15 residues. V shed 5 bases, J shed 5 bases, and the junction held 6 bases outside the gene matches. The CDR3 sequence: CASSRGTSGRETQYF. As DNA, the CDR3 is TGTGCCAGCAGTAGGGGGACTAGCGGGCGGGAGACCCAGTACTTC. Using reference TRBV2 and TRBJ2-5 for the parts outside the CDR3, the full variable domain is EPEVTQTPSHQVTQMGQEVILRCVPISNHLYFYWYRQILGQKVEFLVSFYNNEISEKSEIFDDQFSVERPDGSNFTLKIRSTKLEDSAMYFCASSRGTSGRETQYFGPGTRLLVL.

This clone was observed once. The V and J genes are TRBV11-2 and TRBJ2-7; 7 bases align to TRBD2. The V segment lost 1 base and the J segment 4 bases; nucleotides outside the gene matches: 4. Germline V CDR1 and CDR2: SGHAT, FQNNGV. The CDR3 has 14 residues. Written as DNA, the CDR3 is TGTGCCAGCAGCTTAGCGACTAGCATTTACGAGCAGTACTTC. Translated: CASSLATSIYEQYF.

The genes are TRBV7-9 and TRBJ2-7; the D gene is possibly TRBD2 (5 bases). CDR3 length: 14 residues. Trimming removed 1 base from V and 0 bases from J, with 7 bases in between. CDR1 SEHNR and CDR2 FQNEAQ come from the germline V gene (reference sequence). The CDR3 is CASSLEGSSYEQYF. DNA of the CDR3: TGTGCCAGCAGCTTAGAAGGGAGCTCCTACGAGCAGTACTTC.

CDR3 DNA sequence: TGTGCCAGCAGCGACCACGGGACTAGCGGGATGAAGACCCAGTACTTC. It translates to CASSDHGTSGMKTQYF. The chain joins TRBV9 to TRBJ2-5; 13 nucleotides agree with TRBD2. Trimming removed 3 bases from V and 6 bases from J; junction bases left unmatched: 8. CDR1 and CDR2 from the germline V gene are SGDLS and YYNGEE. The CDR3 spans 16 residues.

About this clone itself: Other DNA sequences within the sample encode an identical CDR3. This chain uses TRBV30 with TRBJ2-7; D remains ambiguous. The CDR3 is made up of 12 amino acids. V lost 0 bases to trimming and J lost 0 bases, with 3 bases between them. Germline CDR1 is GTSNPN and CDR2 is SVGIG (reference sequence). For the CDR3, the DNA is TGTGCCTGGAGTGTCAGCTCCTACGAGCAGTACTTC. Encoded protein: CAWSVSSYEQYF.

This clone showed up just a few times. The chain recombines TRBV7-7 with TRBJ2-3, with TRBD2 as a possible D gene (5 bases). The CDR3 consists of 15 residues. The germline V and J ends were trimmed by 3 bases and 2 bases, with 12 bases remaining between them. Germline CDR1 SSHAT, CDR2 FNYEAQ (reference sequence). The CDR3 region is CASSLSGVNTDTQYF. The CDR3 coding sequence is TGTGCCAGCAGCTTGTCCGGGGTTAACACAGATACGCAGTATTTT. The full variable domain, in which reference TRBV7-7 and TRBJ2-3 provide the parts outside the CDR3, is GAGVSQSPRYKVTKRGQDVTLRCDPISSHATLYWYQQALGQGPEFLTYFNYEAQPDKSGLPSDRFSAERPEGSISTLTIQRTEQRDSAMYRCASSLSGVNTDTQYFGPGTRLTVL.

The chain recombines TRBV5-1 with TRBJ1-2; 8 bases map to TRBD1. The CDR3 has 13 residues. With V trimmed by 4 bases and J by 3 bases, 2 bases remained unmatched. Germline V gene data show CDR1 as SGHRS and CDR2 as YFSETQ. CDR3 region: CASSLDRDYGYTF. In DNA, the CDR3 is TGCGCCAGCAGCCTGGACAGGGACTATGGCTACACCTTC. Full variable domain (rest looked up from reference TRBV5-1 and TRBJ1-2): KAGVTQTPRYLIKTRGQQVTLSCSPISGHRSVSWYQQTPGQGLQFLFEYFSETQRNKGNFPGRFSGRQFSNSRSEMNVSTLELGDSALYLCASSLDRDYGYTFGSGTRLTVV.

The gene calls are TRBV6-5 and TRBJ1-5, with 9 bases fitting TRBD1. This CDR3 contains 13 residues. CDR1 is MNHEY and CDR2 is SVGAGI in the germline V gene. J was trimmed by 7 bases and V by 10 bases; bases with no gene match: 8. CDR3 nucleotide sequence: TGTGCCACCGTTCGGACAGGGGAACAGCCCCAGCATTTT. Residues: CATVRTGEQPQHF.

The CDR3 sequence is CASSESRAPNSPLHF. DNA of the CDR3: TGTGCCAGCAGTGAAAGCAGGGCCCCGAATTCACCCCTCCACTTT. V and J are TRBV6-1 and TRBJ1-6; D perhaps matches TRBD1 (5 bases). The germline gives CDR1 MNHNS, CDR2 SASEGT. V was cut by 2 bases and J by 7 bases, with 12 bases left in between. The CDR3 runs 15 residues.

The chain recombines TRBV27 with TRBJ2-3; perhaps TRBD2 as D (5 bases). V was shortened by 3 bases and J by 6 bases, with 13 bases between the two germline ends. The CDR3 runs 14 residues. The germline gives CDR1 MNHEY, CDR2 SMNVEV (reference sequence). CDR3 region: CASSLVGPGDTQYF. Written as DNA, the CDR3 is TGTGCCAGCAGTTTGGTAGGACCGGGGGATACGCAGTATTTT.

This chain connects TRBV25-1 to TRBJ2-1; D remains ambiguous. CDR3 length: 14 amino acids. The V gene's germline CDR1 is MGHDK and CDR2 SYGVNS. V was clipped by 1 base and J by 6 bases, with 10 bases between them. The CDR3 region is CASSESKSSNEQFF. DNA for the CDR3: TGTGCCAGCAGTGAATCCAAATCTAGCAATGAGCAGTTCTTC.

The rearrangement links TRBV5-6 to TRBJ1-1, with 10 bases identical to TRBD1. The V and J ends lost 2 bases and 7 bases, in that order; junction bases with no gene match: 11. Germline lookup yields CDR1 SGHDT and CDR2 YYEEEE. CDR3 size: 16 residues. The CDR3 DNA reads as TGTGCCAGCAGCTTCGGGACAGGGGTCGGGGTGGTTGAAGCTTTCTTT. Translation gives CASSFGTGVGVVEAFF.

The V gene is TRBV5-6, the J gene TRBJ2-7; 9 bases agree with TRBD1. J was trimmed by 4 bases and V by 2 bases; bases with no gene match: 1. There are 13 residues in the CDR3. Per germline, CDR1 SGHDT and CDR2 YYEEEE. The CDR3 DNA follows: TGTGCCAGCAGCTTTGGGACAGGGTACGAGCAGTACTTC. It is translated as CASSFGTGYEQYF.

This clone occurred once. This chain connects TRBV18 to TRBJ2-2; D remains unclear. The CDR3 has 15 residues. V was pared by 3 bases and J by 5 bases, with 13 bases between. Germline CDR1 KGHSH, CDR2 LQKENI. This CDR3 reads CASSPVRSGTGELFF. In DNA, the CDR3 is TGTGCCAGCTCACCCGTACGGTCGGGTACCGGGGAGCTGTTTTTT.

This chain joins TRBV5-1 and TRBJ1-1; 8 nucleotides agree with TRBD1. V shed 4 bases, J shed 1 base, and the junction held 6 bases outside the gene matches. The CDR3 has 15 residues. In germline, CDR1 is SGHRS, CDR2 YFSETQ. CDR3 DNA: TGCGCCAGCAGCGCCCGGACAGGGCCGAACACTGAAGCTTTCTTT. It codes for CASSARTGPNTEAFF.

The V and J genes are TRBV6-6 and TRBJ2-7; the match to TRBD2 covers 8 bases. The V and J ends lost 6 bases and 3 bases, in that order; junction bases with no gene match: 4. This CDR3 spans 13 amino acids. Per germline, CDR1 MNHNY and CDR2 SVGAGI (reference sequence). CDR3 sequence (DNA): TGTGCCAGCAGCCGACTAGCGAACTACGAGCAGTACTTC. It encodes CASSRLANYEQYF.

The chain recombines TRBV24-1 with TRBJ2-1; D call uncertain. The CDR3 has 13 amino acids. The V end lost 6 bases, the J end lost 1 base, and 6 bases lay between the germline ends. The germline gives CDR1 KGHDR, CDR2 SFDVKD. CDR3 nucleotides: TGTGCCACCAGTTCCGGTTCCTACAATGAGCAGTTCTTC. Amino acids: CATSSGSYNEQFF.

The rearrangement joins TRBV5-4 to TRBJ1-2, with 7 bases that match TRBD1. Per the germline V gene, CDR1 is SGHNT and CDR2 is YYREEE (reference sequence). V gave up 6 bases and J gave up 8 bases; unmatched junction bases: 13. The CDR3 is 14 residues long. CDR3 DNA: TGTGCCAGCAACCCCCCAGGGGGGCTCGGGGGCTACACCTTC. Protein product: CASNPPGGLGGYTF.

This clone has more than one count but fewer than ten. The chain recombines TRBV6-5 with TRBJ2-3; the D gene is possibly TRBD1 (5 bases). Germline CDR1 reads MNHEY; CDR2 reads SVGAGI. The CDR3 is made up of 15 amino acids. V lost 7 bases and J lost 2, with 16 bases in between. DNA of the CDR3: TGTGCCAGCACCCTACATGGGGCAGACACAGATACGCAGTATTTT. It yields the protein CASTLHGADTDTQYF.

This sequence joins TRBV20-1 and TRBJ2-7; 8 nucleotides line up with TRBD2. The junction had 1 base not matched to a gene; V was cut back by 3 bases and J by 3 bases. The V gene's germline CDR1 is DFQATT and CDR2 SNEGSKA (reference sequence). There are 12 residues in the CDR3. CDR3 residues: CSASREGYEQYF. The CDR3 DNA reads as TGCAGTGCTAGTCGGGAGGGCTACGAGCAGTACTTC.

The chain recombines TRBV5-1 with TRBJ2-3; TRBD2 matches at 11 bases. Germline V CDR1 and CDR2: SGHRS, YFSETQ. This CDR3 has 18 amino acids. Losses at the gene ends were 1 base for V and 6 bases for J; bases not matched to a gene: 13. The CDR3 region is CASSLTGIAGGQRDTQYF. The CDR3 region has the DNA TGCGCCAGCAGCTTGACAGGGATAGCGGGGGGGCAAAGGGATACGCAGTATTTT. The variable domain in full, completed from reference TRBV5-1 and TRBJ2-3, reads KAGVTQTPRYLIKTRGQQVTLSCSPISGHRSVSWYQQTPGQGLQFLFEYFSETQRNKGNFPGRFSGRQFSNSRSEMNVSTLELGDSALYLCASSLTGIAGGQRDTQYFGPGTRLTVL.

The chain has TRBV30 and TRBJ2-7; the D gene is possibly TRBD1 (6 bases). From germline, CDR1 is GTSNPN and CDR2 SVGIG (reference sequence). Trimming cost V 2 bases and J 7 bases, with 18 bases left between them. The CDR3 has 14 residues. CDR3 sequence (DNA): TGTGCCTGGAGTTTGTGGGACAATCTACGGGAGCAGTACTTC. Translation: CAWSLWDNLREQYF.

The chain carries TRBV4-1 and TRBJ2-1; 11 bases are shared with TRBD2. After removal of 3 bases from V and 8 bases from J, the junction contained 9 bases not matched to a gene. Germline CDR1 is MGHRA and CDR2 is YSYEKL. This CDR3 has 16 residues. CDR3 protein: CASSQALAGGLDEQFF. Here the CDR3 DNA reads TGCGCCAGCAGCCAGGCGCTAGCGGGAGGACTCGATGAGCAGTTCTTC.

The count of this clone is one. The J gene is TRBJ2-2, the V gene TRBV19; D possibly corresponds to TRBD2 (6 bases). Per the germline V gene, CDR1 is LNHDA and CDR2 is SQIVND (reference sequence). The CDR3 is 16 residues long. Trimming pared 5 bases from V and 5 bases from J, leaving 18 bases between. The CDR3 is CASSLTPGLITGELFF. CDR3 DNA sequence: TGTGCCAGTAGTTTAACCCCGGGACTTATAACCGGGGAGCTGTTTTTT.

The gene calls are TRBV10-3 and TRBJ2-2, with 7 nucleotides matching TRBD2. The CDR3 totals 14 residues. Per the germline V gene, CDR1 is ENHRY and CDR2 is SYGVKD. The ends lost 7 bases at V and 4 bases at J; junction bases unmatched: 6. The CDR3: CAINPGGSTGELFF. Written as DNA, the CDR3 is TGTGCCATCAATCCGGGAGGAAGCACCGGGGAGCTGTTTTTT.

The chain uses TRBV19 and TRBJ1-2, with 12 bases lining up with TRBD1. Germline CDR1 reads LNHDA; CDR2 reads SQIVND (reference sequence). The trim removed 3 bases at V and 8 bases at J, leaving 7 bases unmatched. The CDR3 extends over 15 amino acids. Here the CDR3 reads CASSIAGTGGRGYTF. CDR3 nucleotides: TGTGCCAGTAGTATCGCCGGGACAGGGGGCCGAGGCTACACCTTC.

The rearrangement links TRBV7-2 to TRBJ2-7; a weak D match, TRBD1 (5 bases). The ends were cut back, 1 base at V and 4 bases at J, with 11 bases in the middle. The length of the CDR3 is 14 residues. Germline CDR1 and CDR2: SGHTA and FQGNSA. CDR3 in amino acids: CASSLGGGSYEQYF. The CDR3 coding sequence is TGTGCCAGCAGCTTAGGGGGCGGTTCGTACGAGCAGTACTTC.